The present T cell receptor beta chain was sequenced within a study of cytomegalovirus exposure and HLA in healthy donors. V dropped 9 bases and J dropped 13 bases, with 10 bases sitting between them. The CDR3 totals 9 residues. CDR1 and CDR2 (germline): MDHEN, SYDVKM. With regard to this clone: Its antigen is currently unknown.

Broader study findings: On later analysis, the bulk of CMV-associated TCR beta chains appeared to be HLA-restricted. A later analysis linked a missense variant in DCLRE1C to the trimming of TCR beta V and J genes. Later analysis identified 15,000 to 20,000 TCR beta sequences associated with HLA alleles, using a false discovery rate threshold of 0.05.

Primers: 60 Vbeta forward and 13 Jbeta reverse. Assay used: immunoSEQ multiplex PCR; TCRdb lists only in-frame clones, some missing. The sample contains roughly 130,000 clones, 80% of which appear only once. The clonotype was recovered from a man aged 40-50 years in good health and CMV-seronegative. The V and J genes are TRBV28 and TRBJ1-5; a weak D match, TRBD1 (5 bases). What was sequenced was PBMCs. The CDR3 loop is CASGGTQHF. In DNA, the CDR3 is TGTGCCAGTGGAGGGACTCAGCATTTT.